The 10 T cell receptor beta chains presented below share a single source sample, sequenced in a study of monozygotic twins with inflammatory bowel disease. TCRdb reprocessed the 5' RACE reads, keeping one entry per CDR3 protein, no DNA. The sample has hundreds of thousands of distinct CDR3 sequences; the top ten hold 2.4%. Material: blood. These receptors were taken from a human donor with ulcerative colitis or Crohn's disease, or a healthy co-twin of an affected twin (not recorded which).

V and J are TRBV20-1 and TRBJ2-3. The V gene's germline CDR1 is DFQATT and CDR2 SNEGSKA (reference sequence). The CDR3 is made up of 11 amino acids. CDR3 protein: CSARDPDTQYF.

The chain carries TRBV11-2 and TRBJ2-2; there is no DNA to check the TCRdb D call of TRBD1. Germline lookup yields CDR1 SGHAT and CDR2 FQNNGV. The CDR3 runs 17 residues. CDR3 region: CASSPRGARENTGELFF.

This chain uses TRBV6-1 with TRBJ2-7; TCRdb calls TRBD2, which cannot be checked without DNA. Per the germline V gene, CDR1 is MNHNS and CDR2 is SASEGT. The CDR3 consists of 15 residues. This CDR3 is CASTKLAGVSYEQYF.

The rearrangement links TRBV7-2 to TRBJ2-1; the D gene TCRdb calls, TRBD1, cannot be checked with no DNA. CDR1 is SGHTA, CDR2 FQGNSA, per germline. CDR3 length equals 16 residues. The CDR3 region is CASSFRAQSSYNEQFF.

This chain uses TRBV11-2 with TRBJ2-1; TCRdb gives TRBD1 as the D gene, but with no DNA this cannot be confirmed. The CDR3 length is 16 residues. The germline gives CDR1 SGHAT, CDR2 FQNNGV. The CDR3 loop is CASSLARTGVINEQFF.

The chain recombines TRBV29-1 with TRBJ1-1; the D call of TRBD1 rests on TCRdb alone, since no DNA is present to check it. This CDR3 is 13 amino acids long. The germline gives CDR1 SQVTM, CDR2 ANQGSEA. The chain's CDR3 is CSGGDSKNTEAFF.

This chain connects TRBV7-2 to TRBJ1-2; TCRdb designates TRBD1, a call that cannot be tested without DNA. CDR1 and CDR2 (germline): SGHTA, FQGNSA. The CDR3 is 13 residues long. The CDR3 sequence is CASRYDRTYGYTF.

This sequence joins TRBV10-3 and TRBJ1-5; there is no DNA to check the TCRdb D call of TRBD1. Germline CDR1 reads ENHRY; CDR2 reads SYGVKD. The CDR3 length is 17 residues. CDR3 loop: CAISNGQGGYSNQPQHF.

The gene calls are TRBV29-1 and TRBJ2-1; without DNA, the TCRdb call of TRBD2 cannot be checked. The CDR3 has 15 amino acids. Germline V lookup: CDR1 SQVTM, CDR2 ANQGSEA. The CDR3 protein is CSVEVLAGGGTEQFF.

The rearrangement uses TRBV2 and TRBJ2-1; TCRdb designates TRBD1, a call that cannot be tested without DNA. There are 15 residues in the CDR3. The germline gives CDR1 SNHLY, CDR2 FYNNEI. CDR3 protein: CASTPIVSGGNEQFF. The full variable domain, in which reference TRBV2 and TRBJ2-1 provide the parts outside the CDR3, is EPEVTQTPSHQVTQMGQEVILRCVPISNHLYFYWYRQILGQKVEFLVSFYNNEISEKSEIFDDQFSVERPDGSNFTLKIRSTKLEDSAMYFCASTPIVSGGNEQFFGPGTRLTVL.